The 3 T cell receptor beta chains given below trace back to one sample, sequenced in a study of blood T cell repertoires in COVID-19. Some clones are missing from TCRdb's copy, which holds only in-frame ones; the method was immunoSEQ multiplex PCR. The sample has 25,000 to 30,000 clones; 85% to 95% are singletons. The specimen sequenced was peripheral blood. The receptors originated from a woman in her 70s with COVID-19, enrolled during active disease.

In this sample, this clone is medium-sized. V and J are TRBV7-9 and TRBJ1-3; no firm D call. Germline CDR1 reads SEHNR; CDR2 reads FQNEAQ (reference sequence). V lost 8 bases and J lost 4, with 12 bases in between. This CDR3 contains 13 residues. This CDR3 reads CASSSASGNTIYF. The CDR3 coding sequence is TGTGCCAGCTCGTCGGCATCAGGAAACACCATATATTTT.

J is TRBJ1-5 and V is TRBV29-1, with TRBD1 identical over 7 bases. J gave up 2 bases and V 6 bases, and 4 bases lay outside the gene matches. CDR3 length equals 13 residues. The germline gives CDR1 SQVTM, CDR2 ANQGSEA. In DNA form, the CDR3 reads TGCAGCGTACAGGGGACTGGCAATCAGCCCCAGCATTTT. Its translation is CSVQGTGNQPQHF.

The genes are TRBV19 and TRBJ1-4; 8 nucleotides agree with TRBD1. The germline CDR1 and CDR2 sequences are LNHDA and SQIVND (reference sequence). V dropped 9 bases and J dropped 0; count of bases not matched to a gene: 15. The CDR3 length is 18 residues. CDR3 nucleotides: TGTGCCAGCCCCTCTGGACAGGGTGTTGCCCCAACTAATGAAAAACTGTTTTTT. Encoded protein: CASPSGQGVAPTNEKLFF. The full variable domain, rest sourced from reference TRBV19 and TRBJ1-4, is DGGITQSPKYLFRKEGQNVTLSCEQNLNHDAMYWYRQDPGQGLRLIYYSQIVNDFQKGDIAEGYSVSREKKESFPLTVTSAQKNPTAFYLCASPSGQGVAPTNEKLFFGSGTQLSVL.